This T cell receptor (beta chain) was sequenced during a study of T-cell memory formation after mild COVID-19. CDR1 is MNHEY and CDR2 is SMNVEV in the germline V gene (reference sequence). V shed 5 bases, J shed 3 bases, and the junction held 3 bases outside the gene matches. CDR3 size: 14 residues. In TCRdb, the 5' RACE reads were re-called with MiXCR into one record per CDR3 protein. The sample carries some 300,000 distinct CDR3 sequences, 20% to 25% recorded once. This clonotype has at least ten counts. V and J are TRBV27 and TRBJ2-7, with 11 positions matching TRBD1. Sequencing input: PBMCs or a T cell subset sorted from them (not recorded which). This sequence originates from a man aged 18 to 35 who had mild COVID-19 (a few samples of this study predate the infection). Cell type and time point are not known. DNA for the CDR3: TGTGCCAGCAGTCGGGGACAGGGGGGCTACGAGCAGTACTTC. Translation gives CASSRGQGGYEQYF.